This TCR beta chain comes out of a study of T-cell memory formation after mild COVID-19. Overall study results and limits: CD4/CD8 balance held among clones contracting day 15 to 85, and later expanders leaned CD4+.

This CDR3 is built from 16 residues. Germline CDR1 is SGHRS and CDR2 is YFSETQ. Unmatched junction bases numbered 6, after V lost 3 bases and J lost 2 bases. Using its own MiXCR run on the 5' RACE reads, TCRdb lists one record per CDR3 protein. The profile shows 450,000 to 700,000 distinct CDR3 sequences, about a sixth of them singletons. This clonotype turned up a few times. Its antigen is not known. Source material: PBMCs or a T cell subset sorted from them (not recorded which). The V gene is TRBV5-1, the J gene TRBJ2-2; TRBD2 aligns across 8 bases. This clonotype originated in an adult woman who had mild COVID-19 (a few samples of this study predate the infection). Cell type and time point are not known. This chain's CDR3 is CASSSPSGRNTGELFF. The DNA of the CDR3 is TGCGCCAGCAGCTCCCCTAGCGGGCGAAACACCGGGGAGCTGTTTTTT.